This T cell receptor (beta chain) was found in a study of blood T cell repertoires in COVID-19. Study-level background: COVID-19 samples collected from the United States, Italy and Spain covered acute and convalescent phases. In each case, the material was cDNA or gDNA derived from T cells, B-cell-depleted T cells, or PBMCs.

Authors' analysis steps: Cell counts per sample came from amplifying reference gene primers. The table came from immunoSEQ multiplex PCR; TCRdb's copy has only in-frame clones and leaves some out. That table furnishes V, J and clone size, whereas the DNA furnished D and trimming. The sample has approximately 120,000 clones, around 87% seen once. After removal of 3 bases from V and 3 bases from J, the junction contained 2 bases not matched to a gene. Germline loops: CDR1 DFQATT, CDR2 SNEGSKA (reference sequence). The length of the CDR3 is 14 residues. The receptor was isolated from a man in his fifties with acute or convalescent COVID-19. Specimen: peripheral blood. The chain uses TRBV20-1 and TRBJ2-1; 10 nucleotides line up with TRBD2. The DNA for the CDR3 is TGCAGTGCTAGTTCTAGCGGGAGCTACAATGAGCAGTTCTTC. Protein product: CSASSSGSYNEQFF.